The clone carrying this T cell receptor beta chain has only a few counts. These data originate in a study of cytomegalovirus exposure and HLA in healthy donors. The PCR had 60 Vbeta and 13 Jbeta primers. TCRdb's table, derived via immunoSEQ multiplex PCR, lists solely in-frame clones and lacks some. The sample yields around 92,000 clones, over 75% seen once. V was trimmed by 5 bases and J by 4 bases, leaving 14 bases between them. The CDR3 runs to 14 residues. The germline V gene encodes CDR1 MNHNS and CDR2 SASEGT. The sample was PBMCs. This rearrangement joins TRBV6-1 to TRBJ1-2; possibly TRBD1 for D (6 bases). This TCR was recovered from a girl aged 2 to 10 in good health and CMV-seropositive. The CDR3 is CASSTTGTLYGYTF. In nucleotides, the CDR3 is TGTGCCAGCAGTACAACCGGGACACTCTATGGCTACACCTTC.